The 18 T cell receptor beta chains below all came from one sample that was sequenced in a study of blood T cell repertoires in COVID-19. TCRdb's copy holds only in-frame clones and misses some; the assay was immunoSEQ multiplex PCR. The sample carries approximately 250,000 clones, roughly 88% recorded once. Specimen: peripheral blood. These receptors were obtained from a woman in her 70s with COVID-19, enrolled during active disease.

The chain couples TRBV3-1 (or the pseudogene TRBV3-2) to TRBJ1-1; D may be TRBD1 (6 bases). Germline CDR1 is LGHDT and CDR2 is YNNKEL (reference sequence). The V and J ends lost 4 bases and 3 bases respectively, with 15 bases between them. The CDR3 spans 15 residues. CDR3 nucleotides: TGTGCCAGCAGCCGAGAAGGACAGTTGGACACTGAAGCTTTCTTT. Protein sequence: CASSREGQLDTEAFF.

This clone was observed many times. This chain connects TRBV4-1 to TRBJ1-6; 7 bases line up with TRBD1. There are 13 residues in the CDR3. Germline lookup yields CDR1 MGHRA and CDR2 YSYEKL. V shed 5 bases and J 16 bases; nucleotides not matched to a gene: 11. The chain's CDR3 is CASSSHFTQGLHF. The CDR3 DNA reads TGCGCCAGCAGCTCCCACTTTACACAGGGGCTCCACTTT.

Turning to this clone: The same CDR3 arises from other DNA sequences in this sample as well. This chain links TRBV5-1 with TRBJ1-2; D perhaps matches TRBD1 (5 bases). Trimming removed 0 bases at V and 3 bases at J, with 6 bases between. CDR3 length: 13 amino acids. Germline V gives CDR1 SGHRS, CDR2 YFSETQ. Here the CDR3 DNA reads TGCGCCAGCAGCTTGGTGACAGACTATGGCTACACCTTC. Protein sequence: CASSLVTDYGYTF.

V is TRBV2 and J is TRBJ2-7, with a tentative D call TRBD2 (5 bases). Trimming removed 7 bases from V and 4 bases from J, with 14 bases in between. Germline CDR1 is SNHLY and CDR2 is FYNNEI. This CDR3 has 13 amino acids. The CDR3: CASISGGGYEQYF. CDR3 DNA: TGTGCCAGCATCAGCGGAGGAGGATACGAGCAGTACTTC.

The chain joins TRBV9 to TRBJ1-3, with D perhaps TRBD1 (6 bases). Germline CDR1 SGDLS, CDR2 YYNGEE. V was shortened by 0 bases and J by 0 bases, with 10 bases between the two germline ends. This CDR3 region has 16 residues. The DNA for the CDR3 is TGTGCCAGCAGCGTAGCAGGGACAAGCTCTGGAAACACCATATATTTT. Its translation is CASSVAGTSSGNTIYF.

The CDR3 loop reads CSVDKDRVVNEQFF. For the CDR3, the DNA is TGCAGCGTTGACAAGGACAGGGTCGTCAATGAGCAGTTCTTC. This chain joins TRBV29-1 and TRBJ2-1, with TRBD1 matching over 8 bases. The germline V gene has CDR1 SQVTM and CDR2 ANQGSEA. The trim removed 3 bases at V and 6 bases at J, leaving 7 bases unmatched. The CDR3 is 14 residues long.

The chain carries TRBV3-1 (or the pseudogene TRBV3-2) and TRBJ1-1, with D unclear. The CDR3 loop spans 13 amino acids. Between the trimmed V and J ends, which lost 2 bases and 4 bases, there was a span of 8 bases. Germline V lookup: CDR1 LGHDT, CDR2 YNNKEL (reference sequence). In DNA, the CDR3 is TGTGCCAGCAGCCAATGGAGCCCCACTGAAGCTTTCTTT. Its translation is CASSQWSPTEAFF.

The chain combines TRBV5-1 with TRBJ1-1; the D gene is possibly TRBD1 (5 bases). Germline values: CDR1 SGHRS, CDR2 YFSETQ. The CDR3 has 13 residues. V was shortened by 0 bases and J by 5 bases, with 8 bases between the two germline ends. CDR3 loop: CASSLAGSTEAFF. The CDR3 coding sequence is TGCGCCAGCAGCTTGGCAGGGTCTACTGAAGCTTTCTTT.

The chain carries TRBV19 and TRBJ2-2, with 7 nucleotides matching TRBD2. From germline, CDR1 is LNHDA and CDR2 SQIVND (reference sequence). This CDR3 has 14 amino acids. After removal of 4 bases from V and 10 bases from J, the junction contained 9 bases not matched to a gene. The CDR3 sequence: CASSTPGLPKELFF. The CDR3 DNA reads TGTGCCAGTAGTACACCGGGACTACCGAAGGAGCTGTTTTTT.

This chain links TRBV19 with TRBJ1-2, with TRBD1 matching 11 bases. The V segment lost 6 bases and the J segment 5 bases; nucleotides outside the gene matches: 5. The CDR3 is 14 residues long. CDR1 and CDR2 (germline): LNHDA, SQIVND (reference sequence). CDR3 bases: TGTGCCAGTAGCCGGGACAGGGGGGTATATGGCTACACCTTC. Amino acids: CASSRDRGVYGYTF.

This chain connects TRBV2 to TRBJ2-2; weak D call: TRBD1 (6 bases). Germline loops: CDR1 SNHLY, CDR2 FYNNEI. The CDR3 has 12 amino acids. V was pared by 11 bases and J by 6 bases, with 13 bases between. This CDR3 reads CAAQGNAGELFF. CDR3 DNA sequence: TGTGCCGCACAGGGTAACGCCGGGGAGCTGTTTTTT.

The rearrangement joins TRBV19 to TRBJ1-5, with D maybe TRBD1 (5 bases). In germline, CDR1 is LNHDA, CDR2 SQIVND (reference sequence). CDR3 length: 12 amino acids. Deletions cut 4 bases from V and 7 bases from J, with 8 bases between. The CDR3 region has the DNA TGTGCCAGTAGTAGCAGGGCCCAGCCCCAGCATTTT. Translation gives CASSSRAQPQHF.

The CDR3 reads CAISEGTSGYEQYF. The CDR3 DNA reads TGTGCCATCAGTGAGGGGACTAGCGGTTACGAGCAGTACTTC. V gene TRBV10-3 combines with J gene TRBJ2-7; TRBD2 agrees at 11 bases. With 2 bases clipped from V and 4 bases from J, the junction kept 1 base outside the gene matches. The germline V gene has CDR1 ENHRY and CDR2 SYGVKD. CDR3 size: 14 residues.

This chain connects TRBV5-1 to TRBJ1-4; D is undetermined. Trimming took off 0 bases at V and 3 bases at J, with 3 bases between the two ends. The CDR3 contains 13 residues. Germline CDR1 is SGHRS and CDR2 is YFSETQ. The CDR3 region is CASSLGANEKLFF. The CDR3 nucleotides are TGCGCCAGCAGCTTGGGAGCTAATGAAAAACTGTTTTTT. Complete variable domain (other parts from reference TRBV5-1 and TRBJ1-4): KAGVTQTPRYLIKTRGQQVTLSCSPISGHRSVSWYQQTPGQGLQFLFEYFSETQRNKGNFPGRFSGRQFSNSRSEMNVSTLELGDSALYLCASSLGANEKLFFGSGTQLSVL.

The chain joins TRBV28 to TRBJ2-2; D unclear. The ends were cut back, 7 bases at V and 6 bases at J, with 12 bases in the middle. From germline, CDR1 is MDHEN and CDR2 SYDVKM. The CDR3 has 13 amino acids. In nucleotides, the CDR3 is TGTGCCAGCACTCCGGGTGGTTCCGGGGAGCTGTTTTTT. Amino acids: CASTPGGSGELFF.

CDR3 in DNA: TGTGCCAGCAGCCCAGGGACAGGGGAAACGGGTCGCACTGAAGCTTTCTTT. Translated, it gives CASSPGTGETGRTEAFF. The chain recombines TRBV5-4 with TRBJ1-1; TRBD1 matches at 10 bases. CDR1 and CDR2 (germline): SGHNT, YYREEE (reference sequence). The CDR3 totals 17 residues. The V segment lost 4 bases and the J segment 4 bases; nucleotides outside the gene matches: 13.

V and J are TRBV4-1 and TRBJ1-2; D is ambiguous. This CDR3 comprises 13 residues. Per the germline V gene, CDR1 is MGHRA and CDR2 is YSYEKL. The V end was cut by 2 bases, the J end by 7 bases, with 11 bases between. CDR3 bases: TGCGCCAGCAGCCAACCTATTAACAGTGGCTACACCTTC. Its protein is CASSQPINSGYTF.

The chain combines TRBV7-3 with TRBJ2-5, with D possibly TRBD1 on 5 matching bases. This CDR3 region has 15 residues. Trimming cost V 3 bases and J 4 bases, with 15 bases left between them. Germline assignment: CDR1 SGHTA and CDR2 FQGTGA. This CDR3 is CASSFQGTRSETQYF. DNA of the CDR3: TGTGCCAGCAGCTTCCAGGGTACGAGATCAGAGACCCAGTACTTC. The variable domain in full, with the rest retrieved from reference TRBV7-3 and TRBJ2-5, is GAGVSQTPSNKVTEKGKYVELRCDPISGHTALYWYRQSLGQGPEFLIYFQGTGAADDSGLPNDRFFAVRPEGSVSTLKIQRTERGDSAVYLCASSFQGTRSETQYFGPGTRLLVL.